This entry lists 32 T cell receptor beta chains sequenced from one sample in a study of identifying expanded T cells in peripheral blood. Profiling relied on immunoSEQ multiplex PCR, and the TCRdb table lists in-frame clones only, not all of them. The sample includes 81,000 or so clones, around 84% of them seen just once. The sequencing input was blood. The origin of the receptors is a person aged 18 to 69 in good health.

This chain links TRBV11-2 with TRBJ1-5; 9 bases align to TRBD1. Losses at the gene ends were 2 bases for V and 7 bases for J; bases not matched to a gene: 6. CDR1 SGHAT and CDR2 FQNNGV come from the germline V gene. The CDR3 has 15 residues. CDR3 sequence reads: CASSLNTGGGQPQHF. The CDR3 DNA follows: TGTGCCAGCAGCTTAAATACAGGGGGCGGGCAGCCCCAGCATTTT.

The V call is TRBV19, the J call TRBJ2-5, with D unclear. The germline V and J ends were trimmed by 5 bases and 5 bases, with 12 bases remaining between them. This CDR3 region has 13 residues. Germline lookup yields CDR1 LNHDA and CDR2 SQIVND (reference sequence). CDR3 sequence (DNA): TGTGCCAGTAGTCCCCCAGGCAAGGAGACCCAGTACTTC. Its translation is CASSPPGKETQYF.

The gene calls are TRBV6-1 and TRBJ1-5, with TRBD1 identical over 7 bases. The V gene end was trimmed by 9 bases and the J gene end by 5 bases; junction bases not matched to a gene: 13. CDR3 size: 15 residues. CDR1 is MNHNS, CDR2 SASEGT, per germline. The CDR3 here is CASRQGVPQDQPQHF. The CDR3 DNA reads as TGTGCCAGTCGACAGGGAGTTCCACAGGATCAGCCCCAGCATTTT.

The rearrangement links TRBV5-6 to TRBJ2-5; D ambiguous. V lost 0 bases and J 6 bases, leaving 18 bases between the germline ends. CDR1 SGHDT and CDR2 YYEEEE come from the germline V gene. The CDR3 is 16 residues long. The DNA of the CDR3 is TGTGCCAGCAGCTTGGGGGGTCTCGGCGATGGGAAGACCCAGTACTTC. This sequence encodes CASSLGGLGDGKTQYF.

V and J are TRBV30 and TRBJ2-7, with TRBD1 as a possible D gene (5 bases). The CDR3 contains 16 residues. From germline, CDR1 is GTSNPN and CDR2 SVGIG (reference sequence). Deletions cut 0 bases from V and 5 bases from J, with 20 bases between. CDR3 residues: CAWSVIIRQGGDEQYF. The CDR3 bases are TGTGCCTGGAGTGTAATAATTAGGCAGGGTGGCGACGAGCAGTACTTC. The full variable domain, its missing parts supplied by reference TRBV30 and TRBJ2-7, is SQTIHQWPATLVQPVGSPLSLECTVEGTSNPNLYWYRQAAGRGLQLLFYSVGIGQISSEVPQNLSASRPQDRQFILSSKKLLLSDSGFYLCAWSVIIRQGGDEQYFGPGTRLTVT.

The rearrangement joins TRBV5-6 to TRBJ2-1; possibly TRBD2 for D (5 bases). Trimming took off 0 bases at V and 0 bases at J, with 10 bases between the two ends. Germline lookup yields CDR1 SGHDT and CDR2 YYEEEE. This CDR3 has 16 amino acids. The CDR3 DNA is TGTGCCAGCAGCTTGGGGCTAGCAATCTCCTACAATGAGCAGTTCTTC. This encodes CASSLGLAISYNEQFF.

The V and J genes are TRBV10-3 and TRBJ1-2; 9 bases fit TRBD1. V dropped 10 bases and J dropped 4; count of bases not matched to a gene: 7. The length of the CDR3 is 13 residues. Germline V lookup: CDR1 ENHRY, CDR2 SYGVKD. DNA of the CDR3: TGTGCCACCATGGGACAGGGTGGCTATGGCTACACCTTC. Protein product: CATMGQGGYGYTF.

V is TRBV9 and J is TRBJ2-1; TRBD1 might be the D (6 bases). Trimming stripped 3 bases from V and 3 bases from J, with 13 bases between. The CDR3 covers 15 residues. From germline, CDR1 is SGDLS and CDR2 YYNGEE. CDR3 sequence (DNA): TGTGCCAGCAGCGGGAACAGGGAGTTCTACAATGAGCAGTTCTTC. This translates into CASSGNREFYNEQFF.

The chain carries TRBV4-2 and TRBJ2-5; D perhaps matches TRBD2 (5 bases). Germline V gene data show CDR1 as LGHNA and CDR2 as YNFKEQ. The V end was cut by 1 base, the J end by 5 bases, with 14 bases between. This CDR3 spans 15 amino acids. CDR3 nucleotide sequence: TGTGCCAGCAGCCAAGTCTTGGGCGGGCGGGAGACCCAGTACTTC. It translates to CASSQVLGGRETQYF.

The chain couples TRBV11-3 to TRBJ2-1; 7 bases agree with TRBD1. This CDR3 spans 14 amino acids. V trimming: 4 bases; J trimming: 7 bases; junction bases outside the gene matches: 7. The germline CDR1 and CDR2 sequences are SGHNT and YENEEA. The CDR3 nucleotides read TGTGCCAGCAGCTCTACAGGGGTTTCAAATGAGCAGTTCTTC. Amino acid sequence: CASSSTGVSNEQFF.

This chain connects TRBV18 to TRBJ2-3; D assignment may be TRBD1 or TRBD2 (5 bases each). Germline assignment: CDR1 KGHSH and CDR2 LQKENI. Trimming took 1 base from V and 1 from J, leaving 9 bases between them. The CDR3 runs to 15 residues. The CDR3 is CASSPRDGGTDTQYF. The CDR3 bases are TGTGCCAGCTCACCACGGGACGGGGGCACAGATACGCAGTATTTT.

This clone came up once. The rearrangement joins TRBV7-2 to TRBJ2-7, with D hard to call. CDR1 is SGHTA, CDR2 FQGNSA, per germline. V gave up 0 bases and J gave up 0 bases, with 6 bases separating them. The CDR3 has 14 residues. The CDR3 reads CASSLAGFSYEQYF. CDR3 in DNA: TGTGCCAGCAGCTTAGCGGGGTTCTCCTACGAGCAGTACTTC.

As DNA, the CDR3 is TGTGCCAGCACCCATAACTATGCCAAAAACATTCAGTACTTC. This sequence encodes CASTHNYAKNIQYF. The V call is TRBV9, the J call TRBJ2-4; D call uncertain. Germline CDR1 and CDR2: SGDLS and YYNGEE. There are 14 residues in the CDR3. V was trimmed by 6 bases and J by 1 base, leaving 11 bases between them.

This chain links TRBV4-1 with TRBJ2-5; D assignment may be TRBD1 or TRBD2 (6 bases each). This CDR3 comprises 14 residues. Trimming cost V 4 bases and J 7 bases, with 16 bases left between them. From germline, CDR1 is MGHRA and CDR2 YSYEKL. The CDR3 region is CASSPGGRNGTQYF. CDR3 nucleotides: TGCGCCAGCAGCCCTGGGGGGCGGAATGGGACCCAGTACTTC.

V is TRBV7-9 and J is TRBJ2-2, with 10 positions matching TRBD1. The germline gives CDR1 SEHNR, CDR2 FQNEAQ (reference sequence). The CDR3 extends over 16 amino acids. The J segment lost 5 bases and the V segment lost 4 bases, leaving 7 bases of the junction unmatched. CDR3 sequence (DNA): TGTGCCAGCAGCTCACCGACAGGGGGCCGGACCGGGGAGCTGTTTTTT. It translates to CASSSPTGGRTGELFF.

This rearrangement joins TRBV29-1 to TRBJ1-4, with D possibly being TRBD1 (6 bases). This CDR3 is built from 11 residues. Trimming removed 7 bases from V and 5 bases from J, with 8 bases in between. Per the germline V gene, CDR1 is SQVTM and CDR2 is ANQGSEA. The CDR3 loop is CSGTVNEKLFF. DNA for the CDR3: TGCAGCGGGACAGTAAATGAAAAACTGTTTTTT. Variable domain in full (rest from reference TRBV29-1 and TRBJ1-4): SAVISQKPSRDICQRGTSLTIQCQVDSQVTMMFWYRQQPGQSLTLIATANQGSEATYESGFVIDKFPISRPNLTFSTLTVSNMSPEDSSIYLCSGTVNEKLFFGSGTQLSVL.

The gene calls are TRBV15 and TRBJ2-7; tentative D call: TRBD1 (5 bases). From germline, CDR1 is LNHNV and CDR2 YYDKDF (reference sequence). The CDR3 loop spans 14 amino acids. The ends were cut back, 0 bases at V and 6 bases at J, with 12 bases in the middle. In nucleotides, the CDR3 is TGTGCCACCAGCAGAGACAGGGCCGTGCTCGAGCAGTACTTC. It codes for CATSRDRAVLEQYF.

The chain joins TRBV6-1 to TRBJ1-4; D gene unclear. CDR1 and CDR2 (germline): MNHNS, SASEGT. This CDR3 is built from 17 residues. V lost 2 bases and J lost 0, with 13 bases in between. The DNA for the CDR3 is TGTGCCAGCAGTGAACGTCTGGGCCCCACAACTAATGAAAAACTGTTTTTT. Its protein is CASSERLGPTTNEKLFF.

This chain joins TRBV15 and TRBJ2-1; D is unclear. From germline, CDR1 is LNHNV and CDR2 YYDKDF (reference sequence). V was shortened by 1 base and J by 6 bases, with 7 bases between the two germline ends. This CDR3 contains 13 residues. This CDR3 reads CATSRAPGNEQFF. DNA of the CDR3: TGTGCCACCAGCAGAGCCCCCGGCAATGAGCAGTTCTTC.

This clone was seen a single time. This chain links TRBV7-9 with TRBJ1-1; D not certain. CDR3 length: 16 amino acids. Germline V CDR1 and CDR2: SEHNR, FQNEAQ (reference sequence). V shed 4 bases and J shed 0 bases, with 15 bases lying between them. CDR3 bases: TGTGCCAGCAGCTCCCCATCTTTAGTCCTGAACACTGAAGCTTTCTTT. Its translation: CASSSPSLVLNTEAFF. The variable domain in full, completed from reference TRBV7-9 and TRBJ1-1, reads DTGVSQNPRHKITKRGQNVTFRCDPISEHNRLYWYRQTLGQGPEFLTYFQNEAQLEKSRLLSDRFSAERPKGSFSTLEIQRTEQGDSAMYLCASSSPSLVLNTEAFFGQGTRLTVV.

The rearrangement uses TRBV5-4 and TRBJ2-7; tentatively, D is TRBD2 (7 bases). Per the germline V gene, CDR1 is SGHNT and CDR2 is YYREEE (reference sequence). The CDR3 has 15 residues. The V gene lost 4 bases and the J gene lost 3 bases, with 17 bases spanning the gap. CDR3 in DNA: TGTGCCAGCAGCCCCGGGGGGCAAGGGGGCTACGAGCAGTACTTC. This gives the protein CASSPGGQGGYEQYF.

The rearrangement joins TRBV7-2 to TRBJ1-1; D may be TRBD1 (6 bases). The CDR3 runs to 13 residues. Trimming left V 1 base short and J 5 bases short, with 8 bases between. Germline V gene lookup returns CDR1 SGHTA and CDR2 FQGNSA. The CDR3 DNA follows: TGTGCCAGCAGCTTAGACAGGGAAACTGAAGCTTTCTTT. Protein: CASSLDRETEAFF.

This chain uses TRBV18 with TRBJ2-2, with 8 bases fitting TRBD2. Looked up from germline, CDR1 is KGHSH and CDR2 is LQKENI. This CDR3 is 15 amino acids long. Trimming at V came to 3 bases and at J to 6 bases, leaving 6 bases not matched to a gene. The CDR3: CASSPVSGIPGELFF. The CDR3 nucleotides read TGTGCCAGCTCACCGGTTAGCGGGATACCCGGGGAGCTGTTTTTT.

The J gene is TRBJ2-4, the V gene TRBV18, with D uncertain. The CDR3 loop spans 15 amino acids. Germline V gene sequence: CDR1 KGHSH, CDR2 LQKENI. V lost 2 bases to trimming and J lost 0 bases, with 8 bases between them. In DNA form, the CDR3 reads TGTGCCAGCTCACCAATGGCCCTAGCCAAAAACATTCAGTACTTC. Amino acids: CASSPMALAKNIQYF.

V and J are TRBV6-1 and TRBJ1-2; tentative D call: TRBD1 (6 bases). With 2 bases removed from V and 3 bases from J, the gap between germline ends came to 16 bases. The CDR3 is 16 amino acids. CDR1 is MNHNS, CDR2 SASEGT, per germline. Written as DNA, the CDR3 is TGTGCCAGCAGTGAAATGGTCGGACAGTTATACTATGGCTACACCTTC. Its protein is CASSEMVGQLYYGYTF.

The sample holds a few counts of this clone. The chain links TRBV19 to TRBJ2-3; D might be TRBD2 (5 bases). Trimming shortened V by 3 bases and J by 4 bases, and 14 bases separated the two germline ends. There are 15 residues in the CDR3. The germline CDR1 and CDR2 sequences are LNHDA and SQIVND (reference sequence). CDR3 in DNA: TGTGCCAGTAGTATGGAGGCCCTGAATGCAGATACGCAGTATTTT. As protein: CASSMEALNADTQYF.

The rearrangement links TRBV5-1 to TRBJ2-2; possible D gene TRBD1, 6 bases. Germline V CDR1 and CDR2: SGHRS, YFSETQ. The CDR3 extends over 15 amino acids. Between the trimmed V and J ends, which lost 5 bases and 5 bases, there was a span of 16 bases. The CDR3 sequence: CASSPAGARTGELFF. The CDR3 nucleotides are TGCGCCAGCAGTCCGGCAGGGGCGCGAACCGGGGAGCTGTTTTTT.

The chain is built from TRBV18 and TRBJ1-4; 9 bases agree with TRBD1. Trimming cost V 3 bases and J 8 bases; bases outside gene matches: 4. The CDR3 is made up of 14 amino acids. Germline CDR1 reads KGHSH; CDR2 reads LQKENI. The CDR3 DNA reads TGTGCCAGCTCACCTCAGGGACAGGGAGAAAAACTGTTTTTT. It yields the protein CASSPQGQGEKLFF.

The V call is TRBV6-5, the J call TRBJ2-7; 8 positions match TRBD1. The CDR3 extends over 12 amino acids. From germline, CDR1 is MNHEY and CDR2 SVGAGI. V shed 4 bases and J 7 bases; nucleotides not matched to a gene: 3. CDR3 sequence (DNA): TGTGCCAGCAGTTTAACAGGGGGGGAGCAGTACTTC. The encoded protein is CASSLTGGEQYF.

This chain joins TRBV9 and TRBJ2-5; no clear D. Germline CDR1 is SGDLS and CDR2 is YYNGEE. The CDR3 sequence is 13 residues long. The germline V and J ends were trimmed by 3 bases and 8 bases, with 14 bases remaining between them. The CDR3 bases are TGTGCCAGCAGCGGGGGTCTGGGTGGCACCCAGTACTTC. This encodes CASSGGLGGTQYF.

The V call is TRBV5-6, the J call TRBJ2-7; no definite D call. The CDR3 sequence is 13 residues long. From germline, CDR1 is SGHDT and CDR2 YYEEEE. V dropped 2 bases and J dropped 6 bases, with 12 bases sitting between them. CDR3 sequence (DNA): TGTGCCAGCAGCTTCGGCAGGCGACTCGAGCAGTACTTC. This encodes CASSFGRRLEQYF.

Turning to this clone: Germline and junction disagree at one end, which may indicate a read error. The chain couples TRBV7-7 to TRBJ2-3, with D possibly called TRBD1 or TRBD2 (5 bases each). This CDR3 has 15 residues. From germline, CDR1 is SSHAT and CDR2 FNYEAQ (reference sequence). The CDR3 spells CASSQTGLSTDTQYF. The CDR3 region has the DNA TGTGCTAGCAGCCAAACGGGGCTAAGCACAGATACGCAGTATTTT.